The rows below give T cell receptor beta chains drawn from one sample of a study of control samples from healthy donors and cancer patients. The table came from immunoSEQ multiplex PCR; TCRdb's copy has only in-frame clones and leaves some out. The table has around 51,000 clones, about four fifths seen once. Sequenced material: blood. These receptors were obtained from a man in his sixties or seventies in good health. Each CDR3 is given with its conserved first and last residue.

J gene: TRBJ2-1
V gene: TRBV6-5
CDR3 protein: CASSIGQGFYNEQFF

J gene: TRBJ1-4
V gene: TRBV5-4
CDR3 protein: CASSSAEGASEKLFF

J gene: TRBJ2-4
V gene: TRBV27
CDR3 protein: CASSPLQGAKNIQYF

J gene: TRBJ1-5
V gene: TRBV23-1
CDR3 protein: CASSQSISNQPQHF

J gene: TRBJ1-5
V gene: TRBV7-8
CDR3 protein: CASSPGYSNQPQHF

J gene: TRBJ2-6
V gene: TRBV30
CDR3 protein: CAWSERWANVLTF

J gene: TRBJ2-1
V gene: TRBV10-1
CDR3 protein: CASSETPTGQDEQFF

J gene: TRBJ1-5
V gene: TRBV19
CDR3 protein: CASSIAVSNQPQHF

J gene: TRBJ2-1
V gene: TRBV5-5
CDR3 protein: CASSLWTGSRNEQFF

J gene: TRBJ1-4
V gene: TRBV19
CDR3 protein: CASSIGPGQAEKLFF

J gene: TRBJ2-5
V gene: TRBV6-2/TRBV6-3
CDR3 protein: CASSYGGDRETQYF

J gene: TRBJ2-7
V gene: TRBV11-3
CDR3 protein: CASSLQLGAYEQYF

J gene: TRBJ2-7
V gene: TRBV11-2
CDR3 protein: CASSLRTGMGEQYF

J gene: TRBJ1-2
V gene: TRBV5-1
CDR3 protein: CASSSDGGGSGYTF

J gene: TRBJ1-5
V gene: TRBV6-5
CDR3 protein: CASSSMGAGNQPQHF

J gene: TRBJ2-1
V gene: TRBV11-3
CDR3 protein: CASSPGRGSLYNEQFF

J gene: TRBJ2-7
V gene: TRBV30
CDR3 protein: CAWTRTWRGTYEQYF

J gene: TRBJ1-2
V gene: TRBV15
CDR3 protein: CATSRDQPSGYGYTF

J gene: TRBJ2-7
V gene: TRBV7-9
CDR3 protein: CASSLITTGGSYEQYF

J gene: TRBJ2-1
V gene: TRBV27
CDR3 protein: CASNDIAGMVNEQFF

J gene: TRBJ1-6
V gene: TRBV15
CDR3 protein: CATSRDIGQRINSPLHF

J gene: TRBJ1-2
V gene: TRBV2
CDR3 protein: CASSELRERYGYTF

J gene: TRBJ2-3
V gene: TRBV21-1
CDR3 protein: CASSSTVVRDTDTQYF

J gene: TRBJ2-3
V gene: TRBV3-1/TRBV3-2
CDR3 protein: CASSQDRWRGEPNTQYF

J gene: TRBJ2-5
V gene: TRBV5-6
CDR3 protein: CASSLLAGGRETQYF

J gene: TRBJ1-1
V gene: TRBV4-1
CDR3 protein: CASSQERVYTEAFF